This TCR beta chain originates from a study of T cells in localized non-small cell lung cancer. Assay: immunoSEQ multiplex PCR; the TCRdb copy retains only in-frame clones and omits some. The table has some 6,300 clones, approximately 40% seen once; the top ten hold 8% to 10%. Of note for this clone: Its cognate antigen is unknown.

Broader study findings: The study sequenced only one region of the tumor. As a result, intratumor heterogeneity could not be excluded and remains possible. Among the tissues sampled, uninvolved adjacent lung had the highest T cell clonality, above tumor. When the top 100 tumor clones were examined, a median approximately 59 of them also appeared in the adjacent lung, which was paired and uninvolved.

The clonotype originates from a woman aged 40-69 years with stage II squamous cell lung carcinoma. The source was lung tumor tissue, collected before any cancer treatment.

The CDR3 coding sequence is TGTGCCAGCAGCCAAGTGGGAGGCACAGATACGCAGTATTTT. Amino acid sequence: CASSQVGGTDTQYF. The V call is TRBV14, the J call TRBJ2-3, with D possibly matching TRBD2 (5 bases). The germline V and J ends were trimmed by 1 base and 1 base, with 6 bases remaining between them. The CDR3 sequence is 14 residues long. Germline values: CDR1 SGHDN, CDR2 FVKESK.